This T cell receptor beta chain originates from a study of graft-versus-host responses after intestinal transplantation. As for the study in general: Recipients across the board were started on anti-thymocyte globulin induction, then kept on tacrolimus and steroids for about 3 years. Regarding the study as a whole: The authors found GvH clones in recipient marrow, some appearing first in ileum or blood. Early declines in HvG clones that occurred post-transplant were associated with peak circulating GvH clone levels.

The CDR3 extends over 16 amino acids. The germline gives CDR1 KGHSH, CDR2 LQKENI. Trimming took off 0 bases at V and 0 bases at J, with 9 bases between the two ends. For this clone: Antigen specificity is unknown.

Assay used: immunoSEQ multiplex PCR; TCRdb lists only in-frame clones, some missing. The sample lists tens of thousands of clones; about 94% were seen once. This sequence joins TRBV18 and TRBJ2-1; no clear D gene. The sample consisted of unstimulated CD8+ T cells sorted from spleen or lymph node cells, taken before intestinal transplant. The source of this sequence is a human donor who received an intestinal transplant. The CDR3 spells CASSPPSGGSYNEQFF. Written as DNA, the CDR3 is TGTGCCAGCTCACCACCGTCGGGCGGCTCCTACAATGAGCAGTTCTTC.